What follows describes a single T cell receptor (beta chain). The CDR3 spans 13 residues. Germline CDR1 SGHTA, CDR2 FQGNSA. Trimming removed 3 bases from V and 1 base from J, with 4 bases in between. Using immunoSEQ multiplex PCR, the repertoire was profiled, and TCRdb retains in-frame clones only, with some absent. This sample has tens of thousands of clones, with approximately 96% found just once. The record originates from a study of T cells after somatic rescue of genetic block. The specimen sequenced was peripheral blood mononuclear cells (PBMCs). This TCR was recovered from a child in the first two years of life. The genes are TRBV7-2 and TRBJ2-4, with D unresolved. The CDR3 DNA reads TGTGCCAGCAGCTTTGGGGCCAAAAACATTCAGTACTTC. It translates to CASSFGAKNIQYF.